What follows are 26 T cell receptor beta chains derived from one specimen sequenced in a study of technical replicates of blood from several donors. Here immunoSEQ multiplex PCR was the method, and the copy in TCRdb shows in-frame clones only, minus some. The sample has 98,000 or so clones; 95% are singletons. Specimen: T cells isolated from PBMCs. The receptor source for this set is a human donor in good health.

CDR3 bases: TGTGCCAGCAGCCTTACCCCTCCGTCCCACAGAGCCTACAATGAGCAGTTCTTC. This encodes CASSLTPPSHRAYNEQFF. The J gene is TRBJ2-1, the V gene TRBV7-2; D remains ambiguous. Trimming shortened V by 5 bases and J by 2 bases, and 22 bases separated the two germline ends. CDR3 length: 18 residues. Germline V gene sequence: CDR1 SGHTA, CDR2 FQGNSA.

The rearrangement links TRBV28 to TRBJ2-7; perhaps TRBD2 as D (6 bases). This CDR3 is 13 amino acids long. The V gene lost 3 bases and the J gene lost 4 bases, with 10 bases spanning the gap. CDR1 and CDR2 from the germline V gene are MDHEN and SYDVKM. This chain's CDR3 is CASSFSGAYEQYF. CDR3 sequence (DNA): TGTGCCAGCAGTTTTAGCGGAGCATACGAGCAGTACTTC.

CDR3 amino acids: CASSSLAGGPHNEQFF. CDR3 nucleotide sequence: TGTGCCAGTAGTTCCCTAGCGGGAGGCCCCCACAATGAGCAGTTCTTC. The V call is TRBV19, the J call TRBJ2-1; TRBD2 aligns across 11 bases. The CDR3 covers 16 residues. Trimming removed 5 bases from V and 5 bases from J; junction bases left unmatched: 8. Looked up from germline, CDR1 is LNHDA and CDR2 is SQIVND (reference sequence).

CDR3 in DNA: TGTGCCAGCAGTGGTCGGAGCCAAGAGACCCAGTACTTC. The encoded protein is CASSGRSQETQYF. The chain recombines TRBV25-1 with TRBJ2-5; no reliable D call. CDR1 and CDR2 (germline): MGHDK, SYGVNS. The CDR3 has 13 residues. Trimming shortened V by 4 bases and J by 1 base, and 7 bases separated the two germline ends.

The chain carries TRBV4-1 and TRBJ1-5; D is unresolved. CDR1 and CDR2 (germline): MGHRA, YSYEKL. This CDR3 is 18 amino acids long. V lost 1 base to trimming and J lost 2 bases, with 18 bases between them. The CDR3: CASSQAGWVGIRNQPQHF. The CDR3 nucleotides read TGCGCCAGCAGCCAAGCCGGGTGGGTCGGAATTCGCAATCAGCCCCAGCATTTT.

The V gene is TRBV27, the J gene TRBJ2-4; unclear D gene. The CDR3 loop spans 14 amino acids. The V and J ends lost 0 bases and 7 bases respectively, with 10 bases between them. Germline loops: CDR1 MNHEY, CDR2 SMNVEV (reference sequence). CDR3 sequence reads: CASSLSPRENIQYF. The DNA for the CDR3 is TGTGCCAGCAGTTTATCGCCGCGAGAGAACATTCAGTACTTC.

This clone was counted once. The chain is built from TRBV2 and TRBJ1-2; TRBD1 agrees at 8 bases. J lost 6 bases, V lost 9 bases, and 9 bases had no gene match. The CDR3 contains 13 residues. The V gene's germline CDR1 is SNHLY and CDR2 FYNNEI. CDR3 protein: CASNRQGSNGYTF. DNA for the CDR3: TGTGCCAGTAACAGACAGGGGTCAAATGGCTACACCTTC.

The gene calls are TRBV27 and TRBJ2-7; D uncertain. The germline CDR1 and CDR2 sequences are MNHEY and SMNVEV (reference sequence). The CDR3 totals 14 residues. V dropped 4 bases and J dropped 0 bases, with 10 bases sitting between them. The CDR3 bases are TGTGCCAGCAGTTCCTATAAGAGCTCCTACGAGCAGTACTTC. It specifies CASSSYKSSYEQYF.

The chain couples TRBV27 to TRBJ1-2, with D possibly matching TRBD1 (6 bases). CDR3 length equals 15 residues. Germline assignment: CDR1 MNHEY and CDR2 SMNVEV (reference sequence). V lost 5 bases to trimming and J lost 2 bases, with 15 bases between them. The CDR3 nucleotides are TGTGCCAGCAGTCTATATAGGGGGACGAACTATGGCTACACCTTC. It is translated as CASSLYRGTNYGYTF.

This chain uses TRBV11-2 with TRBJ1-2; D is possibly TRBD1 (6 bases). The germline CDR1 and CDR2 sequences are SGHAT and FQNNGV. V was pared by 4 bases and J by 2 bases, with 11 bases between. The CDR3 is made up of 14 amino acids. The CDR3 nucleotides are TGTGCCAGCAGCTCCAATACAGGGAACTATGGCTACACCTTC. Protein: CASSSNTGNYGYTF.

This clone was observed a single time. The chain has TRBV6-1 and TRBJ2-1; TRBD1 is a possible D gene (5 bases). This CDR3 region has 12 residues. Per germline, CDR1 MNHNS and CDR2 SASEGT. The germline V and J ends were trimmed by 4 bases and 10 bases, with 11 bases remaining between them. CDR3 amino acids: CASSVQGMEQFF. Here the CDR3 DNA reads TGTGCCAGCAGTGTCCAGGGTATGGAGCAGTTCTTC.

In this sample, this clone turned up once. V usage is TRBV14 and J usage is TRBJ2-1; 11 positions agree with TRBD2. V dropped 7 bases and J dropped 3; count of bases not matched to a gene: 5. CDR3 size: 15 residues. Germline CDR1 SGHDN, CDR2 FVKESK. CDR3 in amino acids: CASTLSGRDYNEQFF. In DNA, the CDR3 is TGTGCCAGCACTCTTAGCGGGAGGGACTACAATGAGCAGTTCTTC.

The CDR3: CASSPRTAPNTEAFF. The DNA of the CDR3 is TGTGCCAGCAGCCCCCGGACAGCGCCGAACACTGAAGCTTTCTTT. V usage is TRBV11-2 and J usage is TRBJ1-1; possibly TRBD1 for D (6 bases). The CDR3 is made up of 15 amino acids. Germline V gene data show CDR1 as SGHAT and CDR2 as FQNNGV. V lost 5 bases, J lost 1 base, and 14 bases lay in between.

The CDR3 sequence: CASGDYNNEQFF. The CDR3 region has the DNA TGTGCCAGTGGGGACTACAACAATGAGCAGTTCTTC. This chain connects TRBV27 to TRBJ2-1; TRBD2 matches at 7 bases. This CDR3 has 12 amino acids. The ends lost 9 bases at V and 5 bases at J; junction bases unmatched: 4. Germline V gives CDR1 MNHEY, CDR2 SMNVEV (reference sequence).

The gene calls are TRBV21-1 and TRBJ2-7; the D segment call TRBD2 is taken from the table without a DNA check. TRBV21-1 is assigned pseudogene status. The CDR3 is made up of 15 amino acids. The CDR3 DNA is TGTGCCAGCAGCAGGGGACTAGCGGGGGTTCACGAGCAGTACTTC. Translating it yields CASSRGLAGVHEQYF.

This chain uses TRBV28 with TRBJ2-5; 12 nucleotides line up with TRBD1. Germline assignment: CDR1 MDHEN and CDR2 SYDVKM. V lost 6 bases to trimming and J lost 3 bases; unmatched junction nucleotides: 8. The CDR3 contains 16 residues. CDR3 in DNA: TGTGCCAGCAGCCTGGGACAGGGGGCGAGCGAAGAGACCCAGTACTTC. As protein: CASSLGQGASEETQYF.

This chain links TRBV7-9 with TRBJ2-1; D might be TRBD1 (5 bases). Germline V gives CDR1 SEHNR, CDR2 FQNEAQ (reference sequence). V shed 1 base and J shed 2 bases, with 9 bases lying between them. The CDR3 contains 15 residues. For the CDR3, the DNA is TGTGCCAGCAGCTTAGTTGGGGCGGCCTACAATGAGCAGTTCTTC. Protein sequence: CASSLVGAAYNEQFF.

The J gene is TRBJ2-3, the V gene TRBV4-1; D is perhaps TRBD2 (5 bases). Germline CDR1 is MGHRA and CDR2 is YSYEKL. CDR3 length: 14 residues. Trimming removed 1 base from V and 4 bases from J, with 9 bases in between. CDR3 amino acids: CASSQGLRSDTQYF. CDR3 DNA: TGCGCCAGCAGCCAAGGACTACGATCAGATACGCAGTATTTT.

CDR3 amino acids: CASRGQRSSYEQYF. CDR3 bases: TGTGCCAGCAGGGGACAGAGGAGCTCCTACGAGCAGTACTTC. The chain employs TRBV27 and TRBJ2-7; 7 bases are a match to TRBD1. After removal of 6 bases from V and 0 bases from J, the junction contained 5 bases not matched to a gene. The length of the CDR3 is 14 residues. Germline assignment: CDR1 MNHEY and CDR2 SMNVEV (reference sequence).

The chain couples TRBV5-4 to TRBJ1-2; 9 nucleotides agree with TRBD1. This CDR3 contains 15 residues. CDR1 and CDR2 (germline): SGHNT, YYREEE (reference sequence). V was pared by 2 bases and J by 1 base, with 3 bases of the junction left unmatched. CDR3 DNA sequence: TGTGCCAGCAGCTTATGGGGACAGGGTAACTATGGCTACACCTTC. Translating it yields CASSLWGQGNYGYTF.

This clone was detected once. V and J are TRBV27 and TRBJ2-7, with 7 nucleotides matching TRBD1. CDR1 MNHEY and CDR2 SMNVEV come from the germline V gene (reference sequence). The V gene end was trimmed by 3 bases and the J gene end by 4 bases; junction bases not matched to a gene: 3. This CDR3 region has 13 residues. CDR3 loop: CASSFLGQYEQYF. In DNA, the CDR3 is TGTGCCAGCAGTTTCCTGGGACAGTACGAGCAGTACTTC.

CDR3 nucleotide sequence: TGCGCCAGCAGCCCCAGGGTCACAGATACGCAGTATTTT. Amino acid sequence: CASSPRVTDTQYF. The chain recombines TRBV5-1 with TRBJ2-3, with D perhaps matching TRBD1 (5 bases). The germline V gene encodes CDR1 SGHRS and CDR2 YFSETQ. The CDR3 consists of 13 residues. Trimming cost V 4 bases and J 2 bases, with 8 bases left between them. The full variable domain, completed using reference TRBV5-1 and TRBJ2-3, is KAGVTQTPRYLIKTRGQQVTLSCSPISGHRSVSWYQQTPGQGLQFLFEYFSETQRNKGNFPGRFSGRQFSNSRSEMNVSTLELGDSALYLCASSPRVTDTQYFGPGTRLTVL.

This clone was counted between two and nine times. This chain connects TRBV30 to TRBJ2-1; D is undetermined. The CDR3 has 11 amino acids. The germline V gene has CDR1 GTSNPN and CDR2 SVGIG (reference sequence). The germline V and J ends were trimmed by 3 bases and 7 bases, with 7 bases remaining between them. The CDR3 sequence is CAWRKRNEQFF. CDR3 DNA sequence: TGTGCCTGGAGGAAGAGAAATGAGCAGTTCTTC.

The gene calls are TRBV4-1 and TRBJ1-2, with unresolved D. The CDR3 totals 16 residues. Germline lookup yields CDR1 MGHRA and CDR2 YSYEKL. The V and J ends lost 4 bases and 4 bases respectively, with 19 bases between them. The CDR3 DNA reads as TGCGCCAGCAGCCCCTCCTCTAGTGCCGGCTTCTATGGCTACACCTTC. Protein: CASSPSSSAGFYGYTF.

The genes are TRBV4-1 and TRBJ1-2; the D gene is possibly TRBD1 (5 bases). The CDR3 covers 16 residues. Germline-derived CDR1 and CDR2 are MGHRA and YSYEKL. Trimming shortened V by 0 bases and J by 2 bases, and 13 bases separated the two germline ends. For the CDR3, the DNA is TGCGCCAGCAGCCAAGATAGGAATACAGGAAACTATGGCTACACCTTC. Residues: CASSQDRNTGNYGYTF.

The chain links TRBV4-1 to TRBJ1-2; TRBD1 might be the D (6 bases). There are 15 residues in the CDR3. The ends were cut back, 0 bases at V and 4 bases at J, with 12 bases in the middle. Germline V gene lookup returns CDR1 MGHRA and CDR2 YSYEKL. Written as DNA, the CDR3 is TGCGCCAGCAGCCAAGATACCTTAGGGGGCTATGGCTACACCTTC. It is translated as CASSQDTLGGYGYTF.